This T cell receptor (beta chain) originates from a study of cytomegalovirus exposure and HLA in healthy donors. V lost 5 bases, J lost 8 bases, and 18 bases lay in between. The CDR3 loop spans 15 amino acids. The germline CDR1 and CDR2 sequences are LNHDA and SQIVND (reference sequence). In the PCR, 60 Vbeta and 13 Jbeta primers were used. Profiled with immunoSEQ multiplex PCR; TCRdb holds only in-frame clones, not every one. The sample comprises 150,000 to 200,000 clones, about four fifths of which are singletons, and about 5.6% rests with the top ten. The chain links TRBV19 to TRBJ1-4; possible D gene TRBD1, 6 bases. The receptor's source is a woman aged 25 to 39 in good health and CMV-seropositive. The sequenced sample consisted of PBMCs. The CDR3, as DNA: TGTGCCAGTAGTCCGGGGACAACCGGTGAAGAAAAACTGTTTTTT. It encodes CASSPGTTGEEKLFF.